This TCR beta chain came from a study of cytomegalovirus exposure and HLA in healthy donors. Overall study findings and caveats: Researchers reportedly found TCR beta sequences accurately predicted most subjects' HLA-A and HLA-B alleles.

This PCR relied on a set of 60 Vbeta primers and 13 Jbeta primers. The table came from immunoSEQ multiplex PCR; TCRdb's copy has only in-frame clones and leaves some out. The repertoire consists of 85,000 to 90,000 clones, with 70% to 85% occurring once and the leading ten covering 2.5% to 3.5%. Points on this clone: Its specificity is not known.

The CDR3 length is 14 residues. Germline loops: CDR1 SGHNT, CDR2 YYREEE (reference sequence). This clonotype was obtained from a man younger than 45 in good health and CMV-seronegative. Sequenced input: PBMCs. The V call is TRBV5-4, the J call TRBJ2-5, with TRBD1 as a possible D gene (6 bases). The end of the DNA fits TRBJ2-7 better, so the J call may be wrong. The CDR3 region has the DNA TGTGCCAGCAGTCGACAGGAGAGCTCCTACGAGCAGTACTTC. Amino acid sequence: CASSRQESSYEQYF.